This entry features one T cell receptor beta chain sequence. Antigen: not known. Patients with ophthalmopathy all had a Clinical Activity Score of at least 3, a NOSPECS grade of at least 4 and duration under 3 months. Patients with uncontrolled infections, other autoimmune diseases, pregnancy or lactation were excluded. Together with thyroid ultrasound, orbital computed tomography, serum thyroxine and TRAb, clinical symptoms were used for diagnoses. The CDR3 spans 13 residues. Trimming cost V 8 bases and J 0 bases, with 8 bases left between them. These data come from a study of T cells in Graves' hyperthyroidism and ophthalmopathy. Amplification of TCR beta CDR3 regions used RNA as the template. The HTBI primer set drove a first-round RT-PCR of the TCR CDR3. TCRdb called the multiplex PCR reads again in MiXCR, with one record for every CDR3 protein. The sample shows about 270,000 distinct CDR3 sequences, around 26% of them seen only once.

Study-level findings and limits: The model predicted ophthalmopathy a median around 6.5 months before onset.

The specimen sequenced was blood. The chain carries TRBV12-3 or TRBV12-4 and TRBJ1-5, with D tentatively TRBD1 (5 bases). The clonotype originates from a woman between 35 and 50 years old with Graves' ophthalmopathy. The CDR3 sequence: CASRQSSNQPQHF. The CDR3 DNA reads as TGTGCCAGCCGACAGAGTAGCAATCAGCCCCAGCATTTT.